The 13 T cell receptor beta chains below come from one sample, sequenced in a study of T cells in Graves' hyperthyroidism and ophthalmopathy (dated by TCRdb to about 2019). Library preparation used multiplex PCR. TCRdb lists the instrument as Illumina HiSeq 2000. TCR beta CDR3 regions were amplified from RNA transcripts. The first round of RT-PCR for the TCR CDR3 was performed with the HTBI primer set and the Qiagen OneStep RT-PCR kit. Through fastp at Q25 and MiXCR, TCRdb rebuilt clones from the public reads, retaining in-frame beta chains. Every distinct CDR3 protein forms one entry, paired with its most common genes and DNA. The sample table holds a few hundred thousand distinct CDR3 sequences, of which approximately 14% were seen once. Together, the top ten hold 13% to 15% of the sample. Sequencing was done on a sample of blood. The receptors were gathered from a young woman with Graves' hyperthyroidism.

This clonotype was found many times. The V gene is TRBV3-1, the J gene TRBJ2-5; no clear D. Germline V gene lookup returns CDR1 LGHDT and CDR2 YNNKEL (reference sequence). This CDR3 comprises 17 residues. The germline V and J ends were trimmed by 0 bases and 2 bases, with 16 bases remaining between them. CDR3 sequence (DNA): TGTGCCAGCAGCCAAGATCGAGGTGGCAGGTTACAAGAGACCCAGTACTTC. Translation gives CASSQDRGGRLQETQYF.

This clonotype was detected a few times. The J gene is TRBJ2-3, the V gene TRBV6-1, with 11 positions matching TRBD2. Germline lookup yields CDR1 MNHNS and CDR2 SASEGT. The V and J ends lost 4 bases and 4 bases, in that order; junction bases with no gene match: 13. The CDR3 loop spans 18 amino acids. Written as DNA, the CDR3 is TGTGCCAGCAGTGGCCCGGCCTCTAGCGGGAGGATGGCAGATACGCAGTATTTT. Translating gives CASSGPASSGRMADTQYF.

This clonotype was observed many times. The chain uses TRBV12-3 or TRBV12-4 and TRBJ1-1; 10 bases match TRBD1. The trim removed 3 bases at V and 5 bases at J, leaving 3 bases unmatched. This CDR3 contains 14 residues. CDR3 protein: CASSLTGGRTEAFF. The CDR3 DNA reads TGTGCCAGCAGTTTGACAGGGGGCCGAACTGAAGCTTTCTTT.

The chain is built from TRBV29-1 and TRBJ2-7, with 10 bases aligning to TRBD1. This CDR3 is built from 13 residues. Germline-derived CDR1 and CDR2 are SQVTM and ANQGSEA. J was trimmed by 6 bases and V by 6 bases; bases with no gene match: 8. The CDR3, as DNA: TGCAGCGTAGAATGGGACAGGGGCCTCGAGCAGTACTTC. Amino acid sequence: CSVEWDRGLEQYF.

The chain is built from TRBV29-1 and TRBJ1-1, with a tentative D call TRBD1 (6 bases). The CDR3 runs 12 residues. Germline V lookup: CDR1 SQVTM, CDR2 ANQGSEA. Trimming removed 5 bases at V and 7 bases at J, with 14 bases between. CDR3 amino acids: CSVKDSTIEAFF. The CDR3 nucleotides read TGCAGCGTTAAGGACAGCACAATTGAAGCTTTCTTT. The complete variable domain, with remaining parts taken from reference TRBV29-1 and TRBJ1-1, reads SAVISQKPSRDICQRGTSLTIQCQVDSQVTMMFWYRQQPGQSLTLIATANQGSEATYESGFVIDKFPISRPNLTFSTLTVSNMSPEDSSIYLCSVKDSTIEAFFGQGTRLTVV.

This clonotype has more than one count but fewer than ten. The chain combines TRBV18 with TRBJ2-2; 7 bases are shared with TRBD1. The CDR3 has 17 residues. Germline V gene data show CDR1 as KGHSH and CDR2 as LQKENI. The V and J ends lost 2 bases and 1 base, in that order; junction bases with no gene match: 7. CDR3 DNA sequence: TGTGCCAGCTCACCAGAAACAGGGGCCCAGAACACCGGGGAGCTGTTTTTT. Amino acids: CASSPETGAQNTGELFF.

The chain joins TRBV19 to TRBJ1-3; no definite D call. The V end lost 6 bases, the J end lost 0 bases, and 9 bases lay between the germline ends. The CDR3 length is 14 residues. CDR1 and CDR2 from the germline V gene are LNHDA and SQIVND (reference sequence). CDR3 nucleotides: TGTGCCAGTAGCCCCGGGCGCTCTGGAAACACCATATATTTT. Its translation is CASSPGRSGNTIYF.

The chain uses TRBV12-3 or TRBV12-4 and TRBJ2-3, with D tentatively TRBD1 (6 bases). This CDR3 comprises 16 residues. V was pared by 5 bases and J by 0 bases, with 15 bases between. The chain's CDR3 is CASSKGDGISTDTQYF. CDR3 sequence (DNA): TGTGCCAGCAGTAAGGGGGATGGAATTAGCACAGATACGCAGTATTTT.

This clonotype has a count of ten or more. The chain combines TRBV6-2 or TRBV6-3 with TRBJ2-3; TRBD2 agrees at 10 bases. Unmatched junction bases numbered 7, after V lost 5 bases and J lost 2 bases. Per germline, CDR1 MNHEY and CDR2 SVGEGT. The CDR3 length is 16 residues. CDR3 DNA: TGTGCCAGCAGTATACTAGCGGGGACTCTCACAGATACGCAGTATTTT. As protein: CASSILAGTLTDTQYF.

The table lists this clonotype with many counts. The J gene is TRBJ1-1, the V gene TRBV2, with no clear D. V lost 7 bases and J 0 bases, leaving 12 bases between the germline ends. The CDR3 loop spans 14 amino acids. Per germline, CDR1 SNHLY and CDR2 FYNNEI. CDR3 DNA: TGTGCCAGCAAAGCCCGCGGGCTGAACACTGAAGCTTTCTTT. As protein: CASKARGLNTEAFF. The full variable domain, its missing parts supplied by reference TRBV2 and TRBJ1-1, is EPEVTQTPSHQVTQMGQEVILRCVPISNHLYFYWYRQILGQKVEFLVSFYNNEISEKSEIFDDQFSVERPDGSNFTLKIRSTKLEDSAMYFCASKARGLNTEAFFGQGTRLTVV.

The chain combines TRBV20-1 with TRBJ1-1, with D unresolved. This CDR3 is 13 amino acids long. Looked up from germline, CDR1 is DFQATT and CDR2 is SNEGSKA (reference sequence). Trimming cost V 3 bases and J 0 bases, with 8 bases left between them. The CDR3 region is CSASRSMNTEAFF. DNA for the CDR3: TGCAGTGCTAGTCGGAGTATGAACACTGAAGCTTTCTTT.

This clonotype was counted only a few times. The chain recombines TRBV2 with TRBJ2-5; D remains ambiguous. Germline CDR1 and CDR2: SNHLY and FYNNEI. The CDR3 runs to 16 residues. The germline V and J ends were trimmed by 2 bases and 2 bases, with 15 bases remaining between them. The CDR3 spells CASSESLATSQETQYF. The CDR3 nucleotides read TGTGCCAGCAGTGAATCCTTAGCTACGAGTCAAGAGACCCAGTACTTC.

This clonotype was detected many times. The chain links TRBV20-1 to TRBJ2-7; a weak D match, TRBD2 (5 bases). V was trimmed by 2 bases and J by 0 bases, leaving 11 bases between them. Germline loops: CDR1 DFQATT, CDR2 SNEGSKA (reference sequence). The CDR3 is 14 residues long. CDR3 nucleotides: TGCAGTGCTAGAAGCTTTCGGGGCTCCTACGAGCAGTACTTC. The encoded protein is CSARSFRGSYEQYF.